Below, 9 T cell receptor beta chains from the same sample are listed, as sequenced in a study of graft-versus-host responses after intestinal transplantation. Clones were sequenced by immunoSEQ multiplex PCR, and TCRdb holds only the in-frame ones, with some missing. The sample has roughly 10,000 clones; 35% to 40% are singletons. CFSE-labeled responder cells (around 200,000) were plated with around 200,000 irradiated, violet-dye-labeled stimulator cells. The sequencing here drew on alloreactive CD8+ T cells from a mixed lymphocyte reaction culture, taken before intestinal transplant. Noted subset: CFSE-low proliferating T cells sorted from roughly 6-day pre-transplant mixed lymphocyte reaction (GvH or HvG direction). The receptors here all came from a human patient who received an intestinal transplant.

This clone was counted a few times. This chain uses TRBV30 with TRBJ1-6; TRBD1 is a possible D gene (5 bases). Germline V gene data show CDR1 as GTSNPN and CDR2 as SVGIG (reference sequence). V was clipped by 4 bases and J by 9 bases, with 19 bases between them. CDR3 size: 15 residues. CDR3 sequence: CAWTVGADRGSPLHF. The CDR3 DNA is TGTGCCTGGACCGTTGGGGCGGATCGAGGTTCACCCCTCCACTTT.

This clone was observed a handful of times. This chain connects TRBV28 to TRBJ2-2; no clear D gene. Germline loops: CDR1 MDHEN, CDR2 SYDVKM. V was shortened by 2 bases and J by 1 base, with 11 bases between the two germline ends. This CDR3 comprises 16 residues. The CDR3 protein is CASSLRRHLNTGELFF. The DNA of the CDR3 is TGTGCCAGCAGTTTACGTAGACACCTGAACACCGGGGAGCTGTTTTTT. The whole variable domain, remainder taken from reference TRBV28 and TRBJ2-2, is DVKVTQSSRYLVKRTGEKVFLECVQDMDHENMFWYRQDPGLGLRLIYFSYDVKMKEKGDIPEGYSVSREKKERFSLILESASTNQTSMYLCASSLRRHLNTGELFFGEGSRLTVL.

Details on this clone: One end of the junction is discordant with germline, which a read error may explain. The chain uses TRBV7-7 and TRBJ1-1, with 9 positions matching TRBD1. CDR3 size: 16 residues. The germline V gene encodes CDR1 SSHAT and CDR2 FNYEAQ (reference sequence). CDR3: CASSCSGDREGTEAFF. As DNA, the CDR3 is TGTGCTAGCAGCTGTTCAGGGGACAGGGAAGGCACTGAAGCTTTCTTT. Using reference TRBV7-7 and TRBJ1-1 for the parts outside the CDR3, the full variable domain is GAGVSQSPRYKVTKRGQDVTLRCDPISSHATLYWYQQALGQGPEFLTYFNYEAQPDKSGLPSDRFSAERPEGSISTLTIQRTEQRDSAMYRCASSCSGDREGTEAFFGQGTRLTVV.

This clone was picked up a small number of times. This chain links TRBV29-1 with TRBJ1-1; D is undetermined. The V end lost 7 bases, the J end lost 0 bases, and 6 bases lay between the germline ends. The CDR3 is 11 residues long. CDR1 SQVTM and CDR2 ANQGSEA come from the germline V gene. The CDR3: CSGELNTEAFF. The CDR3 bases are TGCAGCGGGGAGCTGAACACTGAAGCTTTCTTT.

The genes are TRBV6-1 and TRBJ2-3; 8 positions agree with TRBD1. Germline V gene lookup returns CDR1 MNHNS and CDR2 SASEGT. V dropped 7 bases and J dropped 4; count of bases not matched to a gene: 7. The CDR3 runs to 14 residues. Here the CDR3 reads CASNPGQVSDTQYF. DNA for the CDR3: TGTGCCAGCAACCCGGGACAGGTGTCAGATACGCAGTATTTT.

The V gene is TRBV19, the J gene TRBJ2-7; 8 positions match TRBD2. The V segment lost 5 bases and the J segment 3 bases; nucleotides outside the gene matches: 9. CDR3 length: 15 residues. CDR1 and CDR2 from the germline V gene are LNHDA and SQIVND (reference sequence). Here the CDR3 reads CASSWTAAGDYEQYF. CDR3 DNA: TGTGCCAGTAGTTGGACGGCAGCGGGAGACTACGAGCAGTACTTC.

The chain uses TRBV7-6 and TRBJ1-2, with TRBD1 matching 11 bases. The CDR3 spans 13 residues. Unmatched junction bases numbered 3, after V lost 5 bases and J lost 7 bases. Looked up from germline, CDR1 is SGHVS and CDR2 is FNYEAQ. Here the CDR3 DNA reads TGTGCCAGCAGCGCCGGGACAGGGGGTGGCTACACCTTC. Translation gives CASSAGTGGGYTF. The full variable domain, its missing parts supplied by reference TRBV7-6 and TRBJ1-2, is GAGVSQSPRYKVTKRGQDVALRCDPISGHVSLYWYRQALGQGPEFLTYFNYEAQQDKSGLPNDRFSAERPEGSISTLTIQRTEQRDSAMYRCASSAGTGGGYTFGSGTRLTVV.

This clone was seen a few times. The chain combines TRBV5-5 with TRBJ1-4; 7 bases are a match to TRBD1. Looked up from germline, CDR1 is SGHKS and CDR2 is YYEKEE (reference sequence). This CDR3 region has 18 residues. V shed 4 bases, J shed 6 bases, and the junction held 18 bases outside the gene matches. CDR3 bases: TGTGCCAGCAGCCCCGGGACAGCTCGTCCTCCCCTGTATGAAAAACTGTTTTTT. It is translated as CASSPGTARPPLYEKLFF.

V usage is TRBV27 and J usage is TRBJ2-7, with TRBD1 matching over 9 bases. CDR3 length equals 14 residues. Trimming took 4 bases from V and 4 from J; bases not matched to a gene: 5. The germline gives CDR1 MNHEY, CDR2 SMNVEV (reference sequence). As DNA, the CDR3 is TGTGCCAGCAGTTGGGGGACAGGGAAATACGAGCAGTACTTC. The encoded protein is CASSWGTGKYEQYF.